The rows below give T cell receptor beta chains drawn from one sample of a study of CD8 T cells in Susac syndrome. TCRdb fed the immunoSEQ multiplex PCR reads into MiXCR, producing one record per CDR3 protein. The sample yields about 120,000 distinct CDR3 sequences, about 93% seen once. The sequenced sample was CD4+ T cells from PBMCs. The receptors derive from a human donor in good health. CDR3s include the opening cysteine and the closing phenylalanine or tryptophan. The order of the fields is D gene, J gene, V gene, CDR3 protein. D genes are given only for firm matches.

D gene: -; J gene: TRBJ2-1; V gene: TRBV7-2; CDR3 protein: CASSLVGGISNEQFF
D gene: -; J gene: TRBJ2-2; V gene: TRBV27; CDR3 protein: CASQINGGELFF
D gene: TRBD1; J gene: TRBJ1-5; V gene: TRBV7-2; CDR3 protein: CASSLGDSRNQPQHF
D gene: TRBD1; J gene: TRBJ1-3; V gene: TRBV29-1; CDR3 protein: CSVQGQSTGNTIYF
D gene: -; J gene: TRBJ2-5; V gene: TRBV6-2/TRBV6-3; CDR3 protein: CASSLGPSKETQYF
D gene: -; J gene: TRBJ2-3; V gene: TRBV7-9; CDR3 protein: CASSLSDLSTDTQYF
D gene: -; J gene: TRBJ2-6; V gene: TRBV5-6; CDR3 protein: CASSDVEQALNVLTF
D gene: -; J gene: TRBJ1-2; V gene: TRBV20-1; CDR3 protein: CSANEGSNYGYTF
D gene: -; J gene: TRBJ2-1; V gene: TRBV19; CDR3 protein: CASSIGRSTRKQFF
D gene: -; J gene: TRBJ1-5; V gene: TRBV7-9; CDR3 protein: CASSFLGPEPQHF
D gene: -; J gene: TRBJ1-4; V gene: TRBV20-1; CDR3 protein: CSAVDNQPGKLFF
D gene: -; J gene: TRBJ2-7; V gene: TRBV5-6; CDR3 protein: CASSWGPGRSYEQYF
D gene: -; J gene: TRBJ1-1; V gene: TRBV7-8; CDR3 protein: CASSLAGVGLEAFF
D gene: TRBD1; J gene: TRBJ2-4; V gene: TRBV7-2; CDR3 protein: CASSLEGTGRLGNIQYF
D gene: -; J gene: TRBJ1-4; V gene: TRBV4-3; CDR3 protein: CASSQDSRARTSKLFF
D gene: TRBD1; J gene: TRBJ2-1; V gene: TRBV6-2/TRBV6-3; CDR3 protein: CASSYSLGGDRNEQFF
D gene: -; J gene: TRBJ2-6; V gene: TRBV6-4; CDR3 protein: CASSETSGANVLTF
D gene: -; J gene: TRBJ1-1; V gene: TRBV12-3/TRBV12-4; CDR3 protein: CASSSLKAVNTEAFF
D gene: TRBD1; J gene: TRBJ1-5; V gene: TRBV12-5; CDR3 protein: CASGLGQASNQPQHF
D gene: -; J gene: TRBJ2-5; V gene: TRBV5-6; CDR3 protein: CASSLVSGKETQYF
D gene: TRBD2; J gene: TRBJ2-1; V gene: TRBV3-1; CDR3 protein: CASSQEQASGYNEQFF
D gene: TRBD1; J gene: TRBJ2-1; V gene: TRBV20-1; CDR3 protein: CSARGTRDRTYNEQFF
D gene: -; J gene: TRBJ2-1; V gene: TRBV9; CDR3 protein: CASSDHADEGSYNEQFF
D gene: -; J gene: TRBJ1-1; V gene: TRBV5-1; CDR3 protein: CASSLAPATGAEAFF
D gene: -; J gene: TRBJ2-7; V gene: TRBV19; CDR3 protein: CASSPDWGGSSYEQYF
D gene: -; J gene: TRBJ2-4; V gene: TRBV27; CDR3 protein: CASRSDGGMNIQYF
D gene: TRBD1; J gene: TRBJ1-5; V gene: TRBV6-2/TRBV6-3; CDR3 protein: CASSYRGGGMRDQPQHF
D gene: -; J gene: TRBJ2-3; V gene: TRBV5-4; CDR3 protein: CASSFVTRTDTQYF
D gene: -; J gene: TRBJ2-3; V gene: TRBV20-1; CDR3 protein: CSARGSETRGDTQYF